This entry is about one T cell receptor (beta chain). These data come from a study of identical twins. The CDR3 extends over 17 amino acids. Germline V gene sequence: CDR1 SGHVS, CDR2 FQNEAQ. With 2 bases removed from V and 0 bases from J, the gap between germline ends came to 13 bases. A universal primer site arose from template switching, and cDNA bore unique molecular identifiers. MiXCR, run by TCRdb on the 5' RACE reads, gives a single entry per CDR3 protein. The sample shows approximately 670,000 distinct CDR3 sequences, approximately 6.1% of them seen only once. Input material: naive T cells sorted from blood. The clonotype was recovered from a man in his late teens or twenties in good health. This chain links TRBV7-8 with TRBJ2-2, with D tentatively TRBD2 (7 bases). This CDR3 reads CASSLKGGGANTGELFF. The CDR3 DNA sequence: TGTGCCAGCAGCTTAAAGGGCGGGGGCGCGAACACCGGGGAGCTGTTTTTT.